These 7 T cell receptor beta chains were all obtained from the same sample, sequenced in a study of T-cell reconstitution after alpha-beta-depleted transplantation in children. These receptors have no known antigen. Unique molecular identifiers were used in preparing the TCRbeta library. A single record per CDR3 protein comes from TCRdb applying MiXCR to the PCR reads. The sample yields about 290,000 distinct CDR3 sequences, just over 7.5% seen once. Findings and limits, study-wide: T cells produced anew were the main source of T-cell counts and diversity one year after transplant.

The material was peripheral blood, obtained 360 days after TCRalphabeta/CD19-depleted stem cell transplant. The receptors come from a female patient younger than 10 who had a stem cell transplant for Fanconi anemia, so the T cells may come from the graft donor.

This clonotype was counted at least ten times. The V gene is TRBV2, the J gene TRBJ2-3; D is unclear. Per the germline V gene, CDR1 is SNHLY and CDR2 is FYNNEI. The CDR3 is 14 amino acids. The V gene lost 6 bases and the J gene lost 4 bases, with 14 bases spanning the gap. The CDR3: CASRLRVTPDTQYF. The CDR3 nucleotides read TGTGCCAGCAGACTAAGAGTTACACCAGATACGCAGTATTTT.

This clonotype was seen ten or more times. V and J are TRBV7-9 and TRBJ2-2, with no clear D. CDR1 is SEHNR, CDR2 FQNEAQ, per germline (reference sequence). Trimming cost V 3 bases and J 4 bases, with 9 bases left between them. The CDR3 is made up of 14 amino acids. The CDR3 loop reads CASSLLETTGELFF. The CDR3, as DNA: TGTGCCAGCAGCTTGTTAGAAACCACCGGGGAGCTGTTTTTT.

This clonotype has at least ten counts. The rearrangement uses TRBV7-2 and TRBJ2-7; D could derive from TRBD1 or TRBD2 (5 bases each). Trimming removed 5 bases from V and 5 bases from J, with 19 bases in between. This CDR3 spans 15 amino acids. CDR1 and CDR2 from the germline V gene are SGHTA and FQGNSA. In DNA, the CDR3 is TGTGCCAGCAGCCGAATTCCCGGGGCGATAAACGAGCAGTACTTC. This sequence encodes CASSRIPGAINEQYF. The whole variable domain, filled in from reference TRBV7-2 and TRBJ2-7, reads GAGVSQSPSNKVTEKGKDVELRCDPISGHTALYWYRQSLGQGLEFLIYFQGNSAPDKSGLPSDRFSAERTGGSVSTLTIQRTQQEDSAVYLCASSRIPGAINEQYFGPGTRLTVT.

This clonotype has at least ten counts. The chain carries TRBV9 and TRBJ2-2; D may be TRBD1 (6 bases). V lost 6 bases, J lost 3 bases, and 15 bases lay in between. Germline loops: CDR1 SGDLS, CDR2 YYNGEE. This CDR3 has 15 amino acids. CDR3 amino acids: CASNADSPHTGELFF. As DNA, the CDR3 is TGTGCCAGCAACGCGGACAGCCCCCACACCGGGGAGCTGTTTTTT.

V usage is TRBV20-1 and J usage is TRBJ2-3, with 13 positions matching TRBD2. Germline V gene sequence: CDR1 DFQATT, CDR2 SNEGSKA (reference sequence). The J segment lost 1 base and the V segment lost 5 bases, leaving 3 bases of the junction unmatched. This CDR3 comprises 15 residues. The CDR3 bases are TGCAGTGCTTCCGGGACTAGCGGGGGCACAGATACGCAGTATTTT. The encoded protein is CSASGTSGGTDTQYF.

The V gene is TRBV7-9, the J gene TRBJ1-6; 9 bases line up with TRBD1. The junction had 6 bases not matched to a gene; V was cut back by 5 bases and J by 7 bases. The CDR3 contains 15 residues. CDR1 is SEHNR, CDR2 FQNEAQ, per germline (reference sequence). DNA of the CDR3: TGTGCCAGCAGCAAGGGACAGGGTGAGAATTCACCCCTCCACTTT. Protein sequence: CASSKGQGENSPLHF.

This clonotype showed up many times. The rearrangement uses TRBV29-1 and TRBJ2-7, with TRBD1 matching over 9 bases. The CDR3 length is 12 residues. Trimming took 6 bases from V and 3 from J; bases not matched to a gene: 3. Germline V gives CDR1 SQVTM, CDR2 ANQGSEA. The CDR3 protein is CSVPGQGYEQYF. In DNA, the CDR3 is TGCAGCGTCCCGGGACAGGGCTACGAGCAGTACTTC.